Listed below are T cell receptor beta chains from one sample, sequenced in a study of blood T cells in healthy people across ages. TCRdb reprocessed the 5' RACE reads with MiXCR, giving one entry per CDR3 protein. The data contain 1,500,000 or so distinct CDR3 sequences, approximately 60% of them seen just once; the ten biggest clones take up 6.5% to 8.5%. The sequencing sample was made of blood. These receptors came from a man in his late teens or twenties in good health. The CDR3 runs from the conserved cysteine through the conserved F or W. The D gene is left open where the match is weak. Clone size is shown for a subset of rows, as once, few, many or a class of expanded clone.

size: NA; length: 14; V: TRBV9; J: TRBJ2-7; D: TRBD1; DNA: TGTGCCAGCAGCGCGGGACAGGGCTTTCGCGAGCAGTACTTC; CDR3: CASSAGQGFREQYF
size: NA; length: 12; V: TRBV29-1; J: TRBJ2-1; D: NA; DNA: TGCAGCGTTGAGATGCAAGGGCTTGAGCAGTTCTTC; CDR3: CSVEMQGLEQFF
size: NA; length: 16; V: TRBV6-2/TRBV6-3; J: TRBJ2-2; D: NA; DNA: TGTGCCAGCAGTTACGGTCAGGGGAGTAAAACCGGGGAGCTGTTTTTT; CDR3: CASSYGQGSKTGELFF
size: NA; length: 14; V: TRBV20-1; J: TRBJ2-1; D: NA; DNA: TGCAGTGCCAGCTGGTCTAGCTCCTACAATGAGCAGTTCTTC; CDR3: CSASWSSSYNEQFF
size: NA; length: 15; V: TRBV20-1; J: TRBJ2-7; D: NA; DNA: TGCAGTGCTAGGGATCAGGGGATCTCCTACAATGAGCAGTACTTC; CDR3: CSARDQGISYNEQYF
size: few; length: 16; V: TRBV4-1; J: TRBJ1-5; D: NA; DNA: TGCGCCAGCAGCCAAGAAGGTAGCCAGAGCAATCAGCCCCAGCATTTT; CDR3: CASSQEGSQSNQPQHF
size: NA; length: 15; V: TRBV12-5; J: TRBJ2-7; D: NA; DNA: TGTGCTAGTGGTTTGTGGCAGGGAGCATCCTACGAGCAGTACTTC; CDR3: CASGLWQGASYEQYF
size: few; length: 11; V: TRBV29-1; J: TRBJ2-1; D: NA; DNA: TGCAGCGTTCCGGACAGCAATGAGCAGTTCTTC; CDR3: CSVPDSNEQFF
size: NA; length: 18; V: TRBV7-2; J: TRBJ2-1; D: NA; DNA: TGTGCCAGCAGCTTAGATGTGGGGACCCCACTACTATACAATGAGCAGTTCTTC; CDR3: CASSLDVGTPLLYNEQFF
size: NA; length: 15; V: TRBV20-1; J: TRBJ2-5; D: TRBD2; DNA: TGCAGTGCTCACGAACTAGCGGGAGTAATGGAGACCCAGTACTTC; CDR3: CSAHELAGVMETQYF
size: NA; length: 17; V: TRBV12-3/TRBV12-4; J: TRBJ1-1; D: NA; DNA: TGTGCCGGCAGTTTAGCGAAGGGGAGCGGTCATGACACTGAAGCTTTCTTT; CDR3: CAGSLAKGSGHDTEAFF
size: NA; length: 17; V: TRBV4-3; J: TRBJ2-1; D: TRBD1; DNA: TGCGCCAGCAGCCACCCCCCCGGACAGGGGGCAAAAAATGAGCAGTTCTTC; CDR3: CASSHPPGQGAKNEQFF
size: NA; length: 16; V: TRBV12-3/TRBV12-4; J: TRBJ2-5; D: NA; DNA: TGTGCCAGCAGTTTACTTCTTTGGGGGGACCAAGAGACCCAGTACTTC; CDR3: CASSLLLWGDQETQYF
size: few; length: 14; V: TRBV10-3; J: TRBJ1-2; D: NA; DNA: TGTGCCATCAGTGATAGCAGATCGTACTATGGCTACACCTTC; CDR3: CAISDSRSYYGYTF
size: NA; length: 13; V: TRBV3-1; J: TRBJ2-1; D: NA; DNA: TGTGCCAGCAGCCCCCAACCCCACAATGAGCAGTTCTTC; CDR3: CASSPQPHNEQFF
size: NA; length: 15; V: TRBV5-1; J: TRBJ2-1; D: TRBD1; DNA: TGCGCCAGCAGGGCCGGGACAGGCTCCTACAATGGGCAGTTCTTC; CDR3: CASRAGTGSYNGQFF
size: NA; length: 15; V: TRBV5-1; J: TRBJ2-1; D: NA; DNA: TGCGCCAGCAGCGGCGTAGGAGCGCCCAACAATGAGCAGTTCTTC; CDR3: CASSGVGAPNNEQFF
size: few; length: 12; V: TRBV11-3; J: TRBJ2-1; D: NA; DNA: TGTGCCAGCAGCCACAGGGTTAATGAGCAGTTCTTC; CDR3: CASSHRVNEQFF
size: NA; length: 17; V: TRBV6-5; J: TRBJ1-2; D: TRBD1; DNA: TGTGCCAGCAGTTACTCCGGGACAGGGGGTACAGGCTATGGCTACACCTTC; CDR3: CASSYSGTGGTGYGYTF
size: many; length: 14; V: TRBV27; J: TRBJ2-5; D: NA; DNA: TGTGCCACTATGGCGCTACAGGGTTTCGGGACCCAGTACTTC; CDR3: CATMALQGFGTQYF
size: NA; length: 14; V: TRBV20-1; J: TRBJ2-5; D: NA; DNA: TGCAGTGCTAGAGAGGGGGCAGGGGTGGAGACCCAGTACTTC; CDR3: CSAREGAGVETQYF
size: once; length: 14; V: TRBV15; J: TRBJ1-5; D: NA; DNA: TGTGCCACCAGCAGAGATCTTACGGGTCAGCCCCAGCATTTT; CDR3: CATSRDLTGQPQHF
size: NA; length: 13; V: TRBV27; J: TRBJ1-1; D: NA; DNA: TGTGCCAGCAGTTATTATGGTGACACTGAAGCTTTCTTT; CDR3: CASSYYGDTEAFF
size: NA; length: 12; V: TRBV6-2/TRBV6-3; J: TRBJ1-5; D: NA; DNA: TGTGCCAGCAGTTACGTAAATCAGCCCCAGCATTTT; CDR3: CASSYVNQPQHF
size: few; length: 16; V: TRBV27; J: TRBJ1-2; D: NA; DNA: TGTGCCTTCACGGAATGGGAGGGGCATCTTAACTATGGCTACACCTTC; CDR3: CAFTEWEGHLNYGYTF
size: NA; length: 11; V: TRBV1; J: TRBJ2-5; D: NA; DNA: TGCACCAGCACAAACCAAGAGACCCAGTACTTC; CDR3: CTSTNQETQYF
size: few; length: 13; V: TRBV20-1; J: TRBJ2-7; D: NA; DNA: TGCAGTGCTAGAGGGGCCGGAACCTACGAGCAGTACTTC; CDR3: CSARGAGTYEQYF
size: few; length: 14; V: TRBV7-2; J: TRBJ2-1; D: NA; DNA: TGTGCCAGCAGCTTAGAAGTCAGGCTTAATGAGCAGTTCTTC; CDR3: CASSLEVRLNEQFF
size: NA; length: 15; V: TRBV4-3; J: TRBJ2-7; D: NA; DNA: TGCGCCAGCAGCCAAGATGCGATTCCGAGCTACGAGCAGTACTTC; CDR3: CASSQDAIPSYEQYF
size: once; length: 18; V: TRBV5-1; J: TRBJ2-4; D: NA; DNA: TGCGCCAGCAGCGACAACTCCCGGGACACCGGAACCCCCGCAATGAAGTACTTC; CDR3: CASSDNSRDTGTPAMKYF
size: NA; length: 14; V: TRBV27; J: TRBJ2-7; D: NA; DNA: TGTGCCAGCAGTCCCCCGGGACGGATCTACGAGCAGTACTTC; CDR3: CASSPPGRIYEQYF
size: NA; length: 17; V: TRBV14; J: TRBJ2-2; D: TRBD1; DNA: TGTGCCAGCAGCCAATTGTCGGGACAGGCGGCCACCGGGGAGCTGTTTTTT; CDR3: CASSQLSGQAATGELFF
size: NA; length: 14; V: TRBV9; J: TRBJ2-7; D: NA; DNA: TGTGCCAGCAGCGTAGAACAGGGAGGCGACGAGCAGTACTTC; CDR3: CASSVEQGGDEQYF
size: NA; length: 16; V: TRBV6-2/TRBV6-3; J: TRBJ2-4; D: TRBD2; DNA: TGTGCCAGCAGCCCGCGGGGAGAGCGGGGTGTAAACATTCAGTACTTC; CDR3: CASSPRGERGVNIQYF
size: few; length: 15; V: TRBV12-3/TRBV12-4; J: TRBJ2-7; D: TRBD2; DNA: TGTGCCAGCAGTTTCACGGCGGGAGGAGGCTACGAGCAGTACTTC; CDR3: CASSFTAGGGYEQYF
size: NA; length: 14; V: TRBV10-2; J: TRBJ2-7; D: NA; DNA: TGCGCCAGCAAGGAGCAGGTTGACTCCTACGAGCAGTACTTC; CDR3: CASKEQVDSYEQYF
size: NA; length: 16; V: TRBV29-1; J: TRBJ1-5; D: TRBD1; DNA: TGCAGCGTTTCAGGACAGGGATCTATTAGCAATCAGCCCCAGCATTTT; CDR3: CSVSGQGSISNQPQHF
size: NA; length: 14; V: TRBV20-1; J: TRBJ1-1; D: NA; DNA: TGCAGTGCTAGGTCAGGGACCGAAGTCACTGAAGCTTTCTTT; CDR3: CSARSGTEVTEAFF